The 11 T cell receptor beta chains in this list originate from one sample, sequenced in a study of T cells in Graves' hyperthyroidism and ophthalmopathy. TCR beta CDR3 regions were amplified from RNA transcripts. HTBI primers drove first-round RT-PCR of the TCR CDR3. One entry per CDR3 protein, called by TCRdb with MiXCR from the multiplex PCR reads. The table includes hundreds of thousands of distinct CDR3 sequences, just under 15% detected once. Sequenced material: blood. These receptors all stem from a woman aged 25 to 39 with Graves' hyperthyroidism.

This clonotype was detected ten times or more. The J gene is TRBJ2-1, the V gene TRBV2; the D gene is possibly TRBD1 (5 bases). Germline loops: CDR1 SNHLY, CDR2 FYNNEI. Trimming stripped 5 bases from V and 7 bases from J, with 18 bases between. This CDR3 spans 15 amino acids. The CDR3 coding sequence is TGTGCCAGCAGTCGAGCCCCAGGGTTAGGTAATGAGCAGTTCTTC. Translating it yields CASSRAPGLGNEQFF.

This clonotype was observed at least ten times. The chain carries TRBV18 and TRBJ2-5; TRBD2 aligns across 9 bases. Per the germline V gene, CDR1 is KGHSH and CDR2 is LQKENI. The CDR3 loop spans 15 amino acids. J gave up 1 base and V 4 bases, and 4 bases lay outside the gene matches. The CDR3 nucleotides are TGTGCCAGCTCACAACTACTAGCGGGCCAAGAGACCCAGTACTTC. Its protein is CASSQLLAGQETQYF.

V gene TRBV19 combines with J gene TRBJ2-5; D is perhaps TRBD2 (6 bases). This CDR3 region has 15 residues. V lost 3 bases, J lost 11 bases, and 22 bases lay in between. Germline values: CDR1 LNHDA, CDR2 SQIVND (reference sequence). This chain's CDR3 is CASSIGLEIGSGQYF. The CDR3 DNA reads TGTGCCAGTAGTATTGGGTTGGAGATCGGGAGTGGTCAGTACTTC.

The chain combines TRBV27 with TRBJ2-2; D remains unclear. The CDR3 has 14 residues. CDR1 is MNHEY and CDR2 is SMNVEV in the germline V gene (reference sequence). Trimming removed 0 bases from V and 4 bases from J, with 6 bases in between. The CDR3 DNA sequence: TGTGCCAGCAGTTTATCGACGGCCACCGGGGAGCTGTTTTTT. As protein: CASSLSTATGELFF.

The chain joins TRBV12-3 or TRBV12-4 to TRBJ1-6; no reliable D call. This CDR3 is 13 amino acids long. The germline V and J ends were trimmed by 2 bases and 9 bases, with 8 bases remaining between them. As DNA, the CDR3 is TGTGCCAGCAGTTTATCGGGAGCTTCACCCCTCCACTTT. Its protein product is CASSLSGASPLHF.

This clonotype has ten or more counts. The chain is built from TRBV28 and TRBJ1-1; D is undetermined. In germline, CDR1 is MDHEN, CDR2 SYDVKM. The CDR3 length is 12 residues. V lost 2 bases, J lost 7 bases, and 8 bases lay in between. The CDR3 nucleotides read TGTGCCAGCAGTTTAACTATGGGTGAAGCTTTCTTT. Protein sequence: CASSLTMGEAFF.

This chain connects TRBV12-5 to TRBJ2-5; 13 positions match TRBD2. Germline V gene data show CDR1 as LGHNT and CDR2 as FRNRAP. Unmatched junction bases numbered 7, after V lost 1 base and J lost 5 bases. This CDR3 has 17 amino acids. Here the CDR3 DNA reads TGTGCTAGTGGTTTGGGGACTAGCGGGAGTGCTCGGGAGACCCAGTACTTC. It yields the protein CASGLGTSGSARETQYF.

This clonotype was observed many times. The genes are TRBV3-1 and TRBJ2-7; D gene unclear. V was clipped by 0 bases and J by 0 bases, with 3 bases between them. Looked up from germline, CDR1 is LGHDT and CDR2 is YNNKEL (reference sequence). CDR3 length equals 13 residues. For the CDR3, the DNA is TGTGCCAGCAGCCAAGACCTCTCCTACGAGCAGTACTTC. The encoded protein is CASSQDLSYEQYF.

This rearrangement joins TRBV9 to TRBJ1-6; D unresolved. The CDR3 runs 17 residues. CDR1 and CDR2 from the germline V gene are SGDLS and YYNGEE. Trimming shortened V by 0 bases and J by 0 bases, and 10 bases separated the two germline ends. The CDR3: CASSVEGSSSYNSPLHF. CDR3 sequence (DNA): TGTGCCAGCAGCGTAGAGGGCTCGAGCTCCTATAATTCACCCCTCCACTTT.

The chain carries TRBV5-1 and TRBJ2-2, with TRBD2 matching over 11 bases. The germline V gene encodes CDR1 SGHRS and CDR2 YFSETQ. There are 16 residues in the CDR3. The V segment lost 4 bases and the J segment 6 bases; nucleotides outside the gene matches: 8. For the CDR3, the DNA is TGCGCCAGCAGCCCTACTAGCGGGAGTAGTCCCGGGGAGCTGTTTTTT. Its translation: CASSPTSGSSPGELFF.

Here the CDR3 DNA reads TGTGCCAGCACCTGCCGAGGGTGCACTGAAGCTTTCTTT. It codes for CASTCRGCTEAFF. V is TRBV28 and J is TRBJ1-1; no clear D gene. Germline V gene lookup returns CDR1 MDHEN and CDR2 SYDVKM. Trimming stripped 7 bases from V and 4 bases from J, with 13 bases between. The CDR3 sequence is 13 residues long.